This T cell receptor (beta chain) was found in a study of T cell repertoires in cytomegalovirus infection. In its sample, this clonotype was seen many times. Its target is not known. The CDR3 consists of 16 residues. J was trimmed by 6 bases and V by 4 bases; bases with no gene match: 9. Findings of the study overall: Predominance within the ex vivo response was attributable to HLA-C-restricted CMV-specific TCR beta clonotypes.

TCRdb processed the reads anew with MiXCR; each CDR3 protein has one entry. The sample carries hundreds of thousands of distinct CDR3 sequences, less than 35% recorded once. This sequence joins TRBV12-3 or TRBV12-4 and TRBJ2-3; 11 positions match TRBD2. This material consisted of cultured CD8+ T cells from PBMCs, taken from culture after CMV antigen stimulation. This sequence originates from a human donor in good health (CMV status not recorded). Some clones in this sample may be carry-over from other donors' samples. CDR3 DNA sequence: TGTGCCAGCAGTTCCCTACTAGCGGGGGTTTTCGATACGCAGTATTTT. This gives the protein CASSSLLAGVFDTQYF.